The rows below give T cell receptor beta chains drawn from one sample of a study of cytomegalovirus exposure and HLA in healthy donors. The assay was immunoSEQ multiplex PCR, and TCRdb's table has in-frame clones only and misses some. The data hold approximately 210,000 clones, with roughly 76% observed a single time. Material: PBMCs. All receptors derive from a woman in her thirties in good health and CMV-seropositive. Both conserved end residues are part of each CDR3. A D gene is named only where the DNA matches it firmly. The size of a clone is reported for some rows only, either as once, few or many, or as a class for expanded clones.

size | J | D | V | DNA | CDR3
NA | TRBJ1-2 | NA | TRBV28 | TGTGCCAGCAACATGCCAAGTACCCGCTATGGCTACACCTTC | CASNMPSTRYGYTF
NA | TRBJ2-3 | NA | TRBV19 | TGTGCCAGTAGAAAGCAGGGCCCCGATACGCAGTATTTT | CASRKQGPDTQYF
NA | TRBJ1-5 | NA | TRBV28 | TGTGCCAGCACCGATCATCTTCCCGGGACAAGGCTTAGCAATCAGCCCCAGCATTTT | CASTDHLPGTRLSNQPQHF
few | TRBJ1-1 | TRBD1 | TRBV28 | TGTGCCAGCAGCGGTCCCCCCGAAGACAGGGGGAACACTGAAGCTTTCTTT | CASSGPPEDRGNTEAFF
NA | TRBJ2-7 | TRBD1 | TRBV6-5 | TGTGCCAGCAGTTACGGACAGGTGGCCTACGAGCAGTACTTC | CASSYGQVAYEQYF
NA | TRBJ2-3 | NA | TRBV14 | TGTGCCAGCAGCCACATAGATACGCAGTATTTT | CASSHIDTQYF
once | TRBJ1-5 | TRBD1 | TRBV7-8 | TGTGCCAGCAGCGAAGGGACAGGAGACAATCAGCCCCAGCATTTT | CASSEGTGDNQPQHF
NA | TRBJ2-7 | TRBD1 | TRBV5-4 | TGTGCCAGCTCGCTACCAGGGGGCGGCCCTCTCTCCGAGCAGTACTTC | CASSLPGGGPLSEQYF
NA | TRBJ2-1 | TRBD1 | TRBV6-6 | TGTGCCAGCAGAGACGGGACAGTGGGTAACAATGAGCAGTTCTTC | CASRDGTVGNNEQFF
once | TRBJ2-3 | NA | TRBV9 | TGTGCCAGCAGCCAAACTACAGATACGCAGTATTTT | CASSQTTDTQYF
NA | TRBJ2-3 | TRBD1 | TRBV5-4 | TGTGCCAGCACCTTTGGGGGACAGGGGCTTCGAGAGCAGTATTTT | CASTFGGQGLREQYF
NA | TRBJ1-1 | NA | TRBV18 | TGTGCCAGCTCCCCCACGAGCACTGAAGCTTTCTTT | CASSPTSTEAFF
NA | TRBJ1-2 | NA | TRBV21-1 | TGTGCCAGCAGCAAGGGCGGGACAGGGAAGGCGAACTATGGCTACACCTTC | CASSKGGTGKANYGYTF
NA | TRBJ2-1 | NA | TRBV6-5 | TGTGCCAGCAGTGTATCCCGGGGAATTGGCAATGAGCAGTTCTTC | CASSVSRGIGNEQFF
NA | TRBJ2-7 | TRBD2 | TRBV7-9 | TGTGCCAGCAGCTTAATGAGCGGGGGGGGGTACGAGCAGTACTTC | CASSLMSGGGYEQYF
NA | TRBJ1-1 | NA | TRBV5-1 | TGCGCCAGCAGCTTACTCACAGGGACGAACACTGAAGCTTTCTTT | CASSLLTGTNTEAFF
NA | TRBJ2-7 | TRBD1 | TRBV5-4 | TGTGCCAGCAGCTTACAGGGGGCGCGGTACGAGCAGTACTTC | CASSLQGARYEQYF
NA | TRBJ1-4 | TRBD1 | TRBV7-2 | TGTGCCAGCAGCAAAACGGGACAGTATAATGAAAAACTGTTTTTT | CASSKTGQYNEKLFF
NA | TRBJ1-3 | TRBD1 | TRBV15 | TGTGCCACCAGCAGAAGATCGGGACAGGGGACTGGAAACACCATATATTTT | CATSRRSGQGTGNTIYF
NA | TRBJ2-1 | TRBD2 | TRBV4-3 | TGCGCCAGCAGCCAAGATCTACTAGCGGGGGGTGAGCAGTTCTTC | CASSQDLLAGGEQFF
NA | TRBJ1-4 | NA | TRBV28 | TGTGCCACCGGTTTTGGGCCTCCGGGGGAAAAACTGTTTTTT | CATGFGPPGEKLFF
NA | TRBJ1-4 | TRBD1 | TRBV18 | TGTGCCAGCTCCCGACAGGGGTCGGGGGGTGAAAAACTGTTTTTT | CASSRQGSGGEKLFF
NA | TRBJ1-1 | NA | TRBV6-4 | TGTGCCAGCTCCTGGTCCGGGAACACTGAAGCTTTCTTT | CASSWSGNTEAFF
few | TRBJ1-1 | NA | TRBV4-3 | TGCGCCAGCAGCCTTAGCCTCCACGGCATGAACACTGAAGCTTTCTTT | CASSLSLHGMNTEAFF
NA | TRBJ2-7 | TRBD1 | TRBV11-2 | TGTGCCAGCAGCCAACAGGGGGCGCCGGTGTACGAGCAGTACTTC | CASSQQGAPVYEQYF
NA | TRBJ2-6 | NA | TRBV27 | TGTGCCAGCAGCACTTTACGAAGGGGGTCTTGGGCCAACGTCCTGACTTTC | CASSTLRRGSWANVLTF
NA | TRBJ1-1 | NA | TRBV20-1 | TGCAGTGCAGCGAGGGTGACTGAAGCTTTCTTT | CSAARVTEAFF
NA | TRBJ1-5 | NA | TRBV6-1 | TGTGCCAGCAGTGCATGGGCGCAAGTTAGCAATCAGCCCCAGCATTTT | CASSAWAQVSNQPQHF
NA | TRBJ2-5 | NA | TRBV4-2 | TGTGCCAGCTCCCAGCGCGACCAAGAGACCCAGTACTTC | CASSQRDQETQYF
NA | TRBJ2-3 | TRBD2 | TRBV7-2 | TGTGCCAGCAGCTCCCGACTAGCGGGAGGGCCAAATACGCAGTATTTT | CASSSRLAGGPNTQYF
NA | TRBJ2-1 | NA | TRBV18 | TGTGCCAGCTCACCCACTGTGGGGCCAGGGTCCTACAATGAGCAGTTCTTC | CASSPTVGPGSYNEQFF
NA | TRBJ2-3 | NA | TRBV6-1 | TGTGCCAGCAGTGGATTGTTCACAGGACGCACAGATACGCAGTATTTT | CASSGLFTGRTDTQYF
few | TRBJ1-1 | TRBD1 | TRBV18 | TGTGCCAGCTCACCAGGGACAGAAAAAGCTTTCTTT | CASSPGTEKAFF
few | TRBJ1-5 | TRBD1 | TRBV5-3 | TGTGCCAGAAGCAATGACAGGGGACCCAATCAGCCCCAGCATTTT | CARSNDRGPNQPQHF
NA | TRBJ2-7 | TRBD2 | TRBV2 | TGTGCCAGCACGGCGTTAGCGGGAGGGCCGTACGAGCAGTACTTC | CASTALAGGPYEQYF
NA | TRBJ1-2 | NA | TRBV7-9 | TGTTCCAGCAGCGAGGTGGGTGATGGCTACACCTTC | CSSSEVGDGYTF